The T cell receptor beta chain under discussion was sequenced for a study of cytomegalovirus exposure and HLA in healthy donors. Findings and caveats of the study: Researchers catalogued under 200 TCR beta chains as cytomegalovirus-associated. Subsequent analysis of the 120 or so validation repertoires found a tendency for first-cohort TCR clusters to co-occur. For most TCR sequences rarity was the rule, although some public TCRs occurred in many donors.

To note about this clone: Its specificity is unknown.

Losses at the gene ends were 4 bases for V and 0 bases for J; bases not matched to a gene: 3. The CDR3 sequence is 15 residues long. Germline lookup yields CDR1 SGDLS and CDR2 YYNGEE. Profiling relied on immunoSEQ multiplex PCR, and the TCRdb table lists in-frame clones only, not all of them. The table has 60,000 to 85,000 clones, roughly 94% seen once. Input material: PBMCs. The rearrangement links TRBV9 to TRBJ2-3; 9 nucleotides match TRBD2. The clonotype was recovered from a man between 18 and 35 years old in good health and CMV-seropositive. The DNA for the CDR3 is TGTGCCAGCAGCCCACTAGCGGGTAGCACAGATACGCAGTATTTT. Amino acids: CASSPLAGSTDTQYF.